This T cell receptor (beta chain) was retrieved from a study of T-cell memory formation after mild COVID-19. The CDR3 extends over 13 amino acids. V shed 3 bases and J shed 9 bases, with 14 bases lying between them. The germline V gene has CDR1 DFQATT and CDR2 SNEGSKA (reference sequence). In TCRdb, the 5' RACE reads were re-called with MiXCR into one record per CDR3 protein. Here the sample spans about 450,000 distinct CDR3 sequences, under 25% being singletons. There are many counts of this clonotype. Material for sequencing was PBMCs or a T cell subset sorted from them (not recorded which). This TCR came from an adult woman who had mild COVID-19 (a few samples of this study predate the infection). Cell type and time point are not known. V and J are TRBV20-1 and TRBJ2-2, with a tentative D call TRBD2 (6 bases). The CDR3 bases are TGCAGTGCTAGTCGGAGGGGAGGCCGGGAGCTGTTTTTT. Translation gives CSASRRGGRELFF.